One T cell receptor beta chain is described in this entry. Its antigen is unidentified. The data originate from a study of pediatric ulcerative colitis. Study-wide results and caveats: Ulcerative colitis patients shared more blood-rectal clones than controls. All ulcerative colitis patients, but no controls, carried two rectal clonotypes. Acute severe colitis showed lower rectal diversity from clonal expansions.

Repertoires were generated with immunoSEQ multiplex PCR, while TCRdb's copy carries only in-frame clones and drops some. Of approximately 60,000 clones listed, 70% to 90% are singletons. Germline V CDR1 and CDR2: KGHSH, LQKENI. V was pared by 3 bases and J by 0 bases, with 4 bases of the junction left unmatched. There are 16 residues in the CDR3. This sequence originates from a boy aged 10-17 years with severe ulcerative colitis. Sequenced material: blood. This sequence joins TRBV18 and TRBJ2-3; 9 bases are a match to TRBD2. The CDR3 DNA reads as TGTGCCAGCTCACCCCTTAGCGGGAGCAGCACAGATACGCAGTATTTT. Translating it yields CASSPLSGSSTDTQYF. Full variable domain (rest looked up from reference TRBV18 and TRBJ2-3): NAGVMQNPRHLVRRRGQEARLRCSPMKGHSHVYWYRQLPEEGLKFMVYLQKENIIDESGMPKERFSAEFPKEGPSILRIQQVVRGDSAAYFCASSPLSGSSTDTQYFGPGTRLTVL.